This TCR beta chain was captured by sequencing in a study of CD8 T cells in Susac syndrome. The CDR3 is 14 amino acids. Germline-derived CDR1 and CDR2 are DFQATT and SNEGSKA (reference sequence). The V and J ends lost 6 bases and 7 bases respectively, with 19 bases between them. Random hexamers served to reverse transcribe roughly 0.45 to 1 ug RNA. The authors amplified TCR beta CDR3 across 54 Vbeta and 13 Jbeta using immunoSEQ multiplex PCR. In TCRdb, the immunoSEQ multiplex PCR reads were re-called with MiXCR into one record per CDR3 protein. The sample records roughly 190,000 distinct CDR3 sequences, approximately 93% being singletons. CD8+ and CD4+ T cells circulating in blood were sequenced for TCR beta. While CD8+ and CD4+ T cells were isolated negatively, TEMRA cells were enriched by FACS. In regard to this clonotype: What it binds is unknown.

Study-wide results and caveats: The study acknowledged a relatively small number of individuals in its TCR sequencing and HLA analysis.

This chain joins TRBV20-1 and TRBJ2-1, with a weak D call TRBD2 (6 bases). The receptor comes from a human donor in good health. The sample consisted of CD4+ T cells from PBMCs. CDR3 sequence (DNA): TGCAGTGCCCCTTTGCGGGGACCACGTAATGAGCAGTTCTTC. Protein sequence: CSAPLRGPRNEQFF.